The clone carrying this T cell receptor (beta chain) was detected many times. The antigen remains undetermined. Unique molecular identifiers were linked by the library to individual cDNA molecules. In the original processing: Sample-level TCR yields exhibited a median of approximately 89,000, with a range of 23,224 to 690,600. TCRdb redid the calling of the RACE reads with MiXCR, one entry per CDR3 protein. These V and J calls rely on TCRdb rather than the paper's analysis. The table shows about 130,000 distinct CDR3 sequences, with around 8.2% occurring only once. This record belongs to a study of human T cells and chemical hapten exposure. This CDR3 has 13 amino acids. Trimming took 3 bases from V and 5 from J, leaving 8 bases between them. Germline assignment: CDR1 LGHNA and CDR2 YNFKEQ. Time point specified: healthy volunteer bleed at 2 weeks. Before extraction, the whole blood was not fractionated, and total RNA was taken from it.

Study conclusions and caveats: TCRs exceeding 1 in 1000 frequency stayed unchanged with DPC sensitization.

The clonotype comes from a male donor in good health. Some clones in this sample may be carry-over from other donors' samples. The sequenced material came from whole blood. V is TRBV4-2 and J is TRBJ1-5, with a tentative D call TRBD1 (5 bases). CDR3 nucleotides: TGTGCCAGCAGCCAGGACACCCATCAGCCCCAGCATTTT. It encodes CASSQDTHQPQHF.